The 6 T cell receptor beta chains below were found in one sample sequenced in a study of technical replicates of blood from a handful of donors. Assay: immunoSEQ multiplex PCR; the TCRdb copy retains only in-frame clones and omits some. The repertoire includes around 80,000 clones, 90% to 95% of them detected once, and about 0.39% sits in the top ten. Sequenced input: T cells isolated from PBMCs. Receptor source: a human donor in good health.

J is TRBJ1-2 and V is TRBV19; 8 positions match TRBD1. From germline, CDR1 is LNHDA and CDR2 SQIVND (reference sequence). With V trimmed by 5 bases and J by 4 bases, 9 bases remained unmatched. The CDR3 consists of 15 residues. The CDR3 spells CASSSGQGGSYGYTF. CDR3 coding DNA: TGTGCCAGTAGTTCCGGACAGGGTGGGAGCTATGGCTACACCTTC.

The chain uses TRBV29-1 and TRBJ1-2; TRBD1 matches 7 bases. The CDR3 length is 12 residues. The V gene's germline CDR1 is SQVTM and CDR2 ANQGSEA. The J segment lost 4 bases and the V segment lost 4 bases, leaving 3 bases of the junction unmatched. In DNA form, the CDR3 reads TGCAGCGTTGCAAGGGGGCCCTATGGCTACACCTTC. Translating it yields CSVARGPYGYTF.

The rearrangement joins TRBV21-1 to TRBJ2-1; the table's D call of TRBD2 was not tested on the DNA. TRBV21-1 is termed a pseudogene. This CDR3 region has 17 residues. The CDR3 here is CASSKGLAERFFDEQFF. The CDR3 coding sequence is TGTGCCAGCAGCAAAGGACTAGCGGAGAGGTTTTTCGATGAGCAGTTCTTC.

The chain couples TRBV25-1 to TRBJ1-2; 8 positions agree with TRBD1. Germline-derived CDR1 and CDR2 are MGHDK and SYGVNS. CDR3 length: 13 residues. After removal of 6 bases from V and 5 bases from J, the junction contained 5 bases not matched to a gene. CDR3 in DNA: TGTGCCAGCAGCGATGGGACAGGATATGGCTACACCTTC. Translating gives CASSDGTGYGYTF.

This clone was recorded once. The J gene is TRBJ2-2, the V gene TRBV5-4, with D possibly matching TRBD1 (6 bases). CDR3 size: 16 residues. Trimming took 0 bases from V and 6 from J, leaving 15 bases between them. Germline CDR1 SGHNT, CDR2 YYREEE (reference sequence). In nucleotides, the CDR3 is TGTGCCAGCAGCTTGGGGTACGAGCGGACAGCCGGGGAGCTGTTTTTT. Residues: CASSLGYERTAGELFF. The variable domain in full, completed from reference TRBV5-4 and TRBJ2-2, reads ETGVTQSPTHLIKTRGQQVTLRCSSQSGHNTVSWYQQALGQGPQFIFQYYREEENGRGNFPPRFSGLQFPNYSSELNVNALELDDSALYLCASSLGYERTAGELFFGEGSRLTVL.

The chain recombines TRBV18 with TRBJ1-5; 7 bases agree with TRBD1. Trimming took 0 bases from V and 4 from J; bases not matched to a gene: 6. Germline CDR1 KGHSH, CDR2 LQKENI. The CDR3 runs 16 residues. The CDR3 DNA is TGTGCCAGCTCACCACCGTCGGCAGGGGGGAATCAGCCCCAGCATTTT. This gives the protein CASSPPSAGGNQPQHF.